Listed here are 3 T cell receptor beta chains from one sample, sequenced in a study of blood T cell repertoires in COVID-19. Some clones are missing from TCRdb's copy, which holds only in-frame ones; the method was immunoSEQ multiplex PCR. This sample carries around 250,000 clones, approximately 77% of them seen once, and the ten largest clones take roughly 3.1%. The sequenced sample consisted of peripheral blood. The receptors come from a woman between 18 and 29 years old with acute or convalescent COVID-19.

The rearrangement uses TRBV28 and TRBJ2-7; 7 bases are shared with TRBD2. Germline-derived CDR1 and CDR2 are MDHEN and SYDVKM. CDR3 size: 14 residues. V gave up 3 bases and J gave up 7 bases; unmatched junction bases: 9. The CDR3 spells CASSFLAGAREQYF. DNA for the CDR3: TGTGCCAGCAGTTTTCTCGCGGGAGCCAGGGAGCAGTACTTC. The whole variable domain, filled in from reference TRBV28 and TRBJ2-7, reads DVKVTQSSRYLVKRTGEKVFLECVQDMDHENMFWYRQDPGLGLRLIYFSYDVKMKEKGDIPEGYSVSREKKERFSLILESASTNQTSMYLCASSFLAGAREQYFGPGTRLTVT.

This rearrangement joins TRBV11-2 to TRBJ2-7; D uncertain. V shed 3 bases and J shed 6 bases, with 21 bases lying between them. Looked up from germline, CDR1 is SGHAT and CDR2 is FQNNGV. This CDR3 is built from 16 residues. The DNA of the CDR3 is TGTGCCAGCAGCTTCCTTACGGCGGCTAGTTATCGCGAGCAGTACTTC. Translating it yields CASSFLTAASYREQYF.

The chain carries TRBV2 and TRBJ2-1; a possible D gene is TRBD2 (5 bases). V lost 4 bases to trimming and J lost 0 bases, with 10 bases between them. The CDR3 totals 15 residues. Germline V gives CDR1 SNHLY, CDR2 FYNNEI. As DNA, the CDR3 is TGTGCCAGCAGTGCCGGGGTCAGCTCCTACAATGAGCAGTTCTTC. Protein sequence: CASSAGVSSYNEQFF.